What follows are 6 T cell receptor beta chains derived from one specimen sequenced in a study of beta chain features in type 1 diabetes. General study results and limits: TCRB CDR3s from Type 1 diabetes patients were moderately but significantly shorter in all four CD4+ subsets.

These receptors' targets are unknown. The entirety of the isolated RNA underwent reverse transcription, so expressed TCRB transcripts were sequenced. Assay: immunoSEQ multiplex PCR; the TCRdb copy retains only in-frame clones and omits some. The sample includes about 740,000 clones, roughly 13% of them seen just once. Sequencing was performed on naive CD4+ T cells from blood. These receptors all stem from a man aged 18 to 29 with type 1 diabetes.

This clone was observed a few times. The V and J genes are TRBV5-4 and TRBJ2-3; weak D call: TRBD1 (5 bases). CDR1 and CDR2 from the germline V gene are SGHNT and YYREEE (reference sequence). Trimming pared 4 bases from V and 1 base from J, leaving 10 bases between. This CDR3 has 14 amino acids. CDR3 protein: CASSPPTGTDTQYF. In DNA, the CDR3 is TGTGCCAGCAGCCCGCCGACAGGCACAGATACGCAGTATTTT. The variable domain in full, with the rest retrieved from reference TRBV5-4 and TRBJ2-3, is ETGVTQSPTHLIKTRGQQVTLRCSSQSGHNTVSWYQQALGQGPQFIFQYYREEENGRGNFPPRFSGLQFPNYSSELNVNALELDDSALYLCASSPPTGTDTQYFGPGTRLTVL.

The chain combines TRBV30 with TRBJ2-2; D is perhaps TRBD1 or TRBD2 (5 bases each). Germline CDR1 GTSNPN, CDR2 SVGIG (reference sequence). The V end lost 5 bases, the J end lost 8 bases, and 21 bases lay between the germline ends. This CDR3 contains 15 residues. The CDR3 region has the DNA TGTGCCTGGTCTTCGGGACGGAGCGGAGTAGGGGAGCTGTTTTTT. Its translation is CAWSSGRSGVGELFF.

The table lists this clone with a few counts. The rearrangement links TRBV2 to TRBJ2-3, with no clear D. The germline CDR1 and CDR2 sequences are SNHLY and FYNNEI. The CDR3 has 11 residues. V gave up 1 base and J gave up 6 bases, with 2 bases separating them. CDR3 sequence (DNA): TGTGCCAGCAGTGAAGTGGATACGCAGTATTTT. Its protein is CASSEVDTQYF.

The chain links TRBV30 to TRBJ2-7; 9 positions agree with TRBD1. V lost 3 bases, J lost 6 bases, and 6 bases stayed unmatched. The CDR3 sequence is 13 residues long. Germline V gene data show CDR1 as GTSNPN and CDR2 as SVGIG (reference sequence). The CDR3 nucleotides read TGTGCCTGGAGGACAGGGGGTGTTGGCGAGCAGTACTTC. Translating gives CAWRTGGVGEQYF.

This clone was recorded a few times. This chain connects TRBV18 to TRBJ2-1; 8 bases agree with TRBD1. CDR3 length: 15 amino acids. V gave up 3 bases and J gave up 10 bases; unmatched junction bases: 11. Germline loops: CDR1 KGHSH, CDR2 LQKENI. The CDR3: CASSPWTGKVREQFF. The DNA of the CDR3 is TGTGCCAGCTCACCTTGGACAGGGAAAGTCCGGGAGCAGTTCTTC. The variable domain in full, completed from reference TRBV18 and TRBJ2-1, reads NAGVMQNPRHLVRRRGQEARLRCSPMKGHSHVYWYRQLPEEGLKFMVYLQKENIIDESGMPKERFSAEFPKEGPSILRIQQVVRGDSAAYFCASSPWTGKVREQFFGPGTRLTVL.

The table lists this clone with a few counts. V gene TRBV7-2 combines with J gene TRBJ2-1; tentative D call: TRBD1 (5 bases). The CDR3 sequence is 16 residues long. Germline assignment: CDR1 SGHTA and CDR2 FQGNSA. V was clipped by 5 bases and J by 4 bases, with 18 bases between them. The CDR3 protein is CASSQSRQSLYNEQFF. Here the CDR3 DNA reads TGTGCCAGCAGCCAGTCCCGACAGTCCCTATACAATGAGCAGTTCTTC.